This paragraph reports one T cell receptor beta chain. Its antigen is undetermined. Donors had nominal health at sampling but likely had unrecorded immune exposures. PCR involved 60 Vbeta and 13 Jbeta primers. Generated by immunoSEQ multiplex PCR, the TCRdb table keeps only in-frame clones and is missing some. This sample has roughly 150,000 clones, with over 75% found just once. These data originate in a study of cytomegalovirus exposure and HLA in healthy donors. Across the study: Falling in the Caucasian-associated ancestry cluster were less than 85% of under 450 genotyped donors. Study findings and constraints: Many donors shared some public TCRs, even though most TCR sequences were rare. A later analysis reportedly identified an Asian-associated ancestry cluster as carrying fewer N-insertions than the approximately 670-donor mean.

The receptor was isolated from a man aged 25 to 40 in good health and CMV-seropositive. The sequenced sample was PBMCs.

CDR3 residues: CASSFSDSETQYF. Here the CDR3 DNA reads TGCGCCAGCAGCTTTTCGGACAGCGAGACCCAGTACTTC. The V call is TRBV5-1, the J call TRBJ2-5; a weak D match, TRBD1 (6 bases). The CDR3 runs 13 residues. Trimming cost V 2 bases and J 5 bases, with 10 bases left between them. Germline V gene sequence: CDR1 SGHRS, CDR2 YFSETQ.